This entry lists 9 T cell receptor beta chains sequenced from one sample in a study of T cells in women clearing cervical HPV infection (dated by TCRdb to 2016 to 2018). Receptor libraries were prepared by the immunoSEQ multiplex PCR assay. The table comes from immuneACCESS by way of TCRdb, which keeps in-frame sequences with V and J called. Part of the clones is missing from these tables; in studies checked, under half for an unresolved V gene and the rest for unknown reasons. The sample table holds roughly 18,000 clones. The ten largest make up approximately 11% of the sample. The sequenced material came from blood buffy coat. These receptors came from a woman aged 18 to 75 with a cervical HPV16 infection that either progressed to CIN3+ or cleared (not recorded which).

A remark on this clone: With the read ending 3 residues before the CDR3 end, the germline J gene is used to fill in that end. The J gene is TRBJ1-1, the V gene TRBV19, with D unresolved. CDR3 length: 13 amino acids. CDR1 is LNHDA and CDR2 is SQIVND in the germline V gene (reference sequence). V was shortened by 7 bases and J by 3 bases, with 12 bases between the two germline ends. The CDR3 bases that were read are TGTGCCAGTAAGCCGGGGTGGGACACTGAA. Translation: CASKPGWDTE. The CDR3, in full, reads CASKPGWDTEAFF.

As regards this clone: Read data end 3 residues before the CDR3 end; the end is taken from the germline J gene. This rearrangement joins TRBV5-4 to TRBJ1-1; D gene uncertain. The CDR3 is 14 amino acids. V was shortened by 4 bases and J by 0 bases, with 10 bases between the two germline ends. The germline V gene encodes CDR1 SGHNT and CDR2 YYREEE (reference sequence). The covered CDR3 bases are TGTGCCAGCAGCCCCGTCGAGGTGAACACTGAA. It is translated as CASSPVEVNTE. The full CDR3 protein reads CASSPVEVNTEAFF.

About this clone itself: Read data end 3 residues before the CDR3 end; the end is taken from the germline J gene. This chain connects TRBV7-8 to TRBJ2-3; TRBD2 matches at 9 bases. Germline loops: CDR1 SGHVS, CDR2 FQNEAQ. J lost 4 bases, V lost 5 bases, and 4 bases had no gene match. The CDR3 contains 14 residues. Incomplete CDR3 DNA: TGTGCCAGCAGCCAGCGGGAGGACTCAGATACG. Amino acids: CASSQREDSDT. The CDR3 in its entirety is CASSQREDSDTQYF.

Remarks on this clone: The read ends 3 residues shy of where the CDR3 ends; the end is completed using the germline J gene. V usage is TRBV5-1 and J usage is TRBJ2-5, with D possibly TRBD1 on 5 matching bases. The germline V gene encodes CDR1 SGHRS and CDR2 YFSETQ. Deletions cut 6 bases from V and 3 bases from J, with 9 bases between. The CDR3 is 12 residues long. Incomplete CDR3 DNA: TGCGCCAGCACTCAGACAGAAGAGACC. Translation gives CASTQTEET. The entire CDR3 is CASTQTEETQYF.

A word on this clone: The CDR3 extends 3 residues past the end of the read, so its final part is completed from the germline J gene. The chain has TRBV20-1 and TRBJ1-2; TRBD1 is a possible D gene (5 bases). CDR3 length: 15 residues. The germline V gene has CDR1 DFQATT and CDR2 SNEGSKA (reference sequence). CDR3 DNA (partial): TGCAGTGCTAGAGAGTTCCTTTCAGGGCAGGACGGC. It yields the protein CSAREFLSGQDG. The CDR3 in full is CSAREFLSGQDGYTF.

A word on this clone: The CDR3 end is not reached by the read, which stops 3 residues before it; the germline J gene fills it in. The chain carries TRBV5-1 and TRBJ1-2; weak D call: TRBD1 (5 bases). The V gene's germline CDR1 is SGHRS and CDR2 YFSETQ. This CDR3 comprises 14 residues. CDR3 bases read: TGCGCCAGCAGCTTGGTGGTTCAGGGTAGCGGC. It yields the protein CASSLVVQGSG. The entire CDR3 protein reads CASSLVVQGSGYTF.

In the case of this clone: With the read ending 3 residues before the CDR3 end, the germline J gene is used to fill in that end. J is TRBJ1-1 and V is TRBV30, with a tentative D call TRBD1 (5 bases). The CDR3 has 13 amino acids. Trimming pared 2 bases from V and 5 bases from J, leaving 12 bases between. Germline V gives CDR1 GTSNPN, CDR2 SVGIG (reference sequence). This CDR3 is CAWSFTGDTEAFF. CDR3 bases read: TGTGCCTGGAGTTTTACAGGAGATACTGAA.

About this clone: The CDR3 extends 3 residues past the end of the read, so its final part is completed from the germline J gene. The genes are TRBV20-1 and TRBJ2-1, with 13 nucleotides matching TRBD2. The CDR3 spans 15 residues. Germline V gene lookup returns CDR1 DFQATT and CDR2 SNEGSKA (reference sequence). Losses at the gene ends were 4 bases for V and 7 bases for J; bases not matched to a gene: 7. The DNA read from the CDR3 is TGCAGTGCTACTATACTAGCGGGAGGGGAGAATGAG. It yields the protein CSATILAGGENE. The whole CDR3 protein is CSATILAGGENEQFF.

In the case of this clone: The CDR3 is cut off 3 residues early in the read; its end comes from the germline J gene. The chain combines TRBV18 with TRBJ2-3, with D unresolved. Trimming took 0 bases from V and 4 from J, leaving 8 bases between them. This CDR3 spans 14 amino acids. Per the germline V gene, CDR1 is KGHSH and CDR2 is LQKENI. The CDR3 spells CASSPPRRSDTQYF. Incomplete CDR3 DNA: TGTGCCAGCTCACCACCTAGGCGGTCAGATACG.